This TCR beta chain is drawn from a study of blood T cell repertoires in COVID-19. CDR1 is SNHLY and CDR2 is FYNNEI in the germline V gene. The ends were cut back, 1 base at V and 1 base at J, with 8 bases in the middle. This CDR3 spans 15 amino acids. In the source study's methods: Amplification of reference gene primers was used by the study to estimate nucleated cell counts. The method was immunoSEQ multiplex PCR; TCRdb's version includes in-frame clones alone and lacks a portion of them. V, J and clone size were drawn from that table, and D and trimming were deduced from the DNA. The profile shows approximately 140,000 clones, roughly 87% of them singletons.

The chain links TRBV2 to TRBJ1-5; possibly TRBD1 for D (5 bases). Sequencing used peripheral blood. The source is a woman in her sixties or seventies with active or convalescent COVID-19. The CDR3 loop reads CASSEGRQSNQPQHF. The DNA for the CDR3 is TGTGCCAGCAGTGAAGGGCGACAGAGCAATCAGCCCCAGCATTTT.